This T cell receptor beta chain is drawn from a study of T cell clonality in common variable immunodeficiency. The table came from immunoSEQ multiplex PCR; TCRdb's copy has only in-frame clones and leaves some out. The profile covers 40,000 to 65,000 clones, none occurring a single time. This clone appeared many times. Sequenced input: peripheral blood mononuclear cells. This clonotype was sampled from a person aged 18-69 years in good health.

The CDR3 spells CASRRTSGNNEQFF. The CDR3 DNA, read in part, is TGTGCCAGCAGGAGGACTAGCGGTAACAATGAG. The chain combines TRBV7-9 with TRBJ2-1; 10 nucleotides line up with TRBD2. The read terminates 3 residues ahead of where the CDR3 ends, so the germline J gene completes it. CDR1 is SEHNR and CDR2 is FQNEAQ in the germline V gene (reference sequence). The CDR3 is 14 residues long. Trimming removed 6 bases from V and 5 bases from J; junction bases left unmatched: 4.